This entry concerns a single TCR beta chain. The antigen remains unidentified. CDR1 SGHNT and CDR2 YENEEA come from the germline V gene. This CDR3 is built from 13 residues. The V end was cut by 5 bases, the J end by 6 bases, with 14 bases between. The data belong to a study of Tregs in tolerant kidney transplant recipients. Study-level points and caveats: Biological reproducibility was not directly addressed in this study.

The method was immunoSEQ multiplex PCR; TCRdb's version includes in-frame clones alone and lacks a portion of them. This repertoire shows under 300,000 clones, roughly 84% found once; its top ten account for about 0.68%. The sequence was collected from a human donor in good health. The V call is TRBV11-3, the J call TRBJ2-7; unclear D gene. Sequenced sample: CD4+ T cells from blood. The DNA for the CDR3 is TGTGCCAGCAGCCCCGGACCCTCTCGCGAGCAGTACTTC. Translated, it gives CASSPGPSREQYF.